The TCR beta chain under discussion was sequenced for a study of cytomegalovirus exposure and HLA in healthy donors. Findings and caveats of the study: A subsequent analysis found that TCR clusters from the first cohort also tended to co-occur in the roughly 120 validation repertoires, with about 95% of cluster scores above 0. Across donors, most TCRs were seen rarely, yet some public ones were widespread.

A few counts support this clone. What it binds is unknown. Here immunoSEQ multiplex PCR was the method, and the copy in TCRdb shows in-frame clones only, minus some. Seen here are a few hundred thousand clones, roughly 90% observed once, and the top ten hold under 0.9%. Germline V gene data show CDR1 as KGHSH and CDR2 as LQKENI. The CDR3 extends over 15 amino acids. The germline V and J ends were trimmed by 1 base and 3 bases, with 12 bases remaining between them. The source material was PBMCs. V and J are TRBV18 and TRBJ1-1, with D tentatively TRBD1 (5 bases). The sequence derives from a woman younger than 30 in good health and CMV-seronegative. The CDR3 is CASSPLGGADTEAFF. The CDR3 bases are TGTGCCAGCTCACCACTGGGTGGGGCCGACACTGAAGCTTTCTTT.